This T cell receptor beta chain is from a study of cytomegalovirus exposure and HLA in healthy donors. About the research overall: Across 300 to 400 genotyped donors, roughly 80% landed in the Caucasian-associated ancestry cluster. The study's findings and limits: Excluded: some indistinguishable V segments such as TRBV6-2 and TRBV6-3.

As for this clone: What it binds is not known.

Both 60 Vbeta primers and 13 Jbeta primers went into the PCR. Method: immunoSEQ multiplex PCR; TCRdb's copy keeps in-frame clones and lacks some. The sample shows more than 75,000 clones, about four fifths of them seen only once. The CDR3 covers 16 residues. Germline V gene lookup returns CDR1 SGHRS and CDR2 YFSETQ. Between the trimmed V and J ends, which lost 0 bases and 0 bases, there was a span of 10 bases. This clonotype originated in a middle-aged woman in good health and CMV-seropositive. The chain employs TRBV5-1 and TRBJ2-1, with D perhaps matching TRBD2 (6 bases). The specimen was PBMCs. CDR3 sequence: CASSLGRGLSYNEQFF. The CDR3 DNA sequence: TGCGCCAGCAGCTTGGGTAGGGGACTCTCCTACAATGAGCAGTTCTTC.